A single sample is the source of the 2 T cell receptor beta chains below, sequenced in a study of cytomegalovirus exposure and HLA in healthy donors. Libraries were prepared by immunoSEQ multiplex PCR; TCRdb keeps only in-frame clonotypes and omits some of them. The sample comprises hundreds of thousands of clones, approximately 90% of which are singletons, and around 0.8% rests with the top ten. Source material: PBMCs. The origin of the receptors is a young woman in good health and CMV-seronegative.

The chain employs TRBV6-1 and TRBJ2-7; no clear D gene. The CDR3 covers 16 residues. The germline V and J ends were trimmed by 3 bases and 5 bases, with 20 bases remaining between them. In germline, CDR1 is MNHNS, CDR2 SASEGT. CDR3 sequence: CASSDRFLGKHHEQYF. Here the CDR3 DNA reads TGTGCCAGCAGTGATAGGTTTTTGGGCAAACACCACGAGCAGTACTTC.

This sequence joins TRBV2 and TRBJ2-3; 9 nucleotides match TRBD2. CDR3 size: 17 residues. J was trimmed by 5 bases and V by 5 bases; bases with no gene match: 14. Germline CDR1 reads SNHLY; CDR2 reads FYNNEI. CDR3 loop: CASSWDFAGGPGDTQYF. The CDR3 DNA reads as TGTGCCAGCAGTTGGGACTTCGCGGGAGGGCCTGGAGATACGCAGTATTTT.